Following are 16 T cell receptor beta chains from one sample sequenced in a study of T-cell reconstitution after alpha-beta-depleted transplantation in children. TCRbeta library preparation incorporated unique molecular identifiers. TCRdb independently ran MiXCR on the PCR reads; one entry per CDR3 protein. The table shows around 230,000 distinct CDR3 sequences, with roughly a sixth occurring only once. The source material was PBMCs, mostly from graft donor cells, sampled 360 days after TCRalphabeta/CD19-depleted stem cell transplant. The receptors shown here come from a male patient between 2 and 10 years old who had a stem cell transplant for acute lymphoblastic leukemia, so the T cells may come from the graft donor.

The sample holds a few counts of this clonotype. The V call is TRBV19, the J call TRBJ1-1; D not resolved. The CDR3 is 13 amino acids. From germline, CDR1 is LNHDA and CDR2 SQIVND (reference sequence). Trimming left V 8 bases short and J 2 bases short, with 12 bases between. CDR3 sequence reads: CASAVSANTEAFF. In nucleotides, the CDR3 is TGTGCCAGTGCAGTAAGTGCCAACACTGAAGCTTTCTTT. Full variable domain (outside the CDR3, taken from reference TRBV19 and TRBJ1-1): DGGITQSPKYLFRKEGQNVTLSCEQNLNHDAMYWYRQDPGQGLRLIYYSQIVNDFQKGDIAEGYSVSREKKESFPLTVTSAQKNPTAFYLCASAVSANTEAFFGQGTRLTVV.

This clonotype was detected a few times. The chain couples TRBV4-1 to TRBJ2-7; tentatively, D is TRBD1 (6 bases). This CDR3 is built from 14 residues. Germline CDR1 MGHRA, CDR2 YSYEKL. V was clipped by 2 bases and J by 6 bases, with 14 bases between them. CDR3 nucleotides: TGCGCCAGCAGCCAAATCGGCAGGGGTGGCGAGCAGTACTTC. Encoded protein: CASSQIGRGGEQYF.

This clonotype was found many times. This chain links TRBV12-3 or TRBV12-4 with TRBJ2-7; D gene ambiguous. This CDR3 is built from 11 residues. V dropped 6 bases and J dropped 2 bases, with 5 bases sitting between them. Here the CDR3 reads CASSLTYEQYF. The CDR3 nucleotides are TGTGCCAGCAGCTTAACCTACGAGCAGTACTTC.

This clonotype has just a few counts. The V and J genes are TRBV5-1 and TRBJ1-1; D remains ambiguous. The CDR3 is made up of 13 amino acids. V shed 0 bases and J shed 7 bases, with 10 bases lying between them. Germline V gene sequence: CDR1 SGHRS, CDR2 YFSETQ. CDR3 amino acids: CASSLEGGFEAFF. CDR3 DNA: TGCGCCAGCAGCTTGGAGGGCGGCTTTGAAGCTTTCTTT.

This CDR3 is CASSQAKIWTFHNEQFF. As DNA, the CDR3 is TGTGCCAGCAGCCAAGCGAAGATCTGGACTTTCCACAATGAGCAGTTCTTC. The rearrangement uses TRBV3-1 and TRBJ2-1; a weak D match, TRBD2 (5 bases). Germline CDR1 and CDR2: LGHDT and YNNKEL (reference sequence). The CDR3 totals 17 residues. Trimming cost V 1 base and J 5 bases, with 18 bases left between them.

CDR3 bases: TGTGCCAGCAGCAAACCCCGGGTGAACACCGGGGAGCTGTTTTTT. Residues: CASSKPRVNTGELFF. The gene calls are TRBV7-8 and TRBJ2-2; D not resolved. The V end lost 5 bases, the J end lost 1 base, and 11 bases lay between the germline ends. Germline loops: CDR1 SGHVS, CDR2 FQNEAQ. The length of the CDR3 is 15 residues. Variable domain in full (rest from reference TRBV7-8 and TRBJ2-2): GAGVSQSPRYKVAKRGQDVALRCDPISGHVSLFWYQQALGQGPEFLTYFQNEAQLDKSGLPSDRFFAERPEGSVSTLKIQRTQQEDSAVYLCASSKPRVNTGELFFGEGSRLTVL.

This clonotype occurred a few times. The chain joins TRBV7-8 to TRBJ1-5; D call uncertain. Deletions cut 2 bases from V and 3 bases from J, with 8 bases between. The CDR3 is made up of 14 amino acids. Germline lookup yields CDR1 SGHVS and CDR2 FQNEAQ. This CDR3 is CASSLRGYNQPQHF. In nucleotides, the CDR3 is TGTGCCAGCAGCTTACGTGGCTACAATCAGCCCCAGCATTTT.

V is TRBV12-3 or TRBV12-4 and J is TRBJ1-3, with a tentative D call TRBD1 (6 bases). There are 13 residues in the CDR3. V shed 7 bases and J shed 3 bases, with 10 bases lying between them. The CDR3 nucleotides are TGTGCCAGCAATGACAGGAATGGAAACACCATATATTTT. It encodes CASNDRNGNTIYF.

This clonotype was observed a handful of times. At one boundary the junction diverges from the germline segment, which might be a read error. V and J are TRBV12-3 or TRBV12-4 and TRBJ2-2; the D gene is possibly TRBD2 (7 bases). The CDR3 runs to 15 residues. In nucleotides, the CDR3 is TGCGCGATATACAGGGAGGGCCAATTCACCGGGGAGCTGTTTTTT. This sequence encodes CAIYREGQFTGELFF.

This clonotype has only a few counts. The chain uses TRBV5-1 and TRBJ2-1, with D perhaps TRBD1 (5 bases). Germline-derived CDR1 and CDR2 are SGHRS and YFSETQ. The ends were cut back, 0 bases at V and 1 base at J, with 8 bases in the middle. This CDR3 region has 15 residues. The CDR3 loop reads CASSLGTNSYNEQFF. For the CDR3, the DNA is TGCGCCAGCAGCTTGGGGACAAATTCCTACAATGAGCAGTTCTTC.

This rearrangement joins TRBV30 to TRBJ1-1, with D possibly TRBD1 on 5 matching bases. The CDR3 has 14 residues. Trimming pared 0 bases from V and 5 bases from J, leaving 13 bases between. Germline V gene data show CDR1 as GTSNPN and CDR2 as SVGIG (reference sequence). CDR3 residues: CAWSVGPGVTEAFF. Here the CDR3 DNA reads TGTGCCTGGAGTGTAGGGCCGGGGGTTACTGAAGCTTTCTTT. Full variable domain (remainder filled in from reference TRBV30 and TRBJ1-1): SQTIHQWPATLVQPVGSPLSLECTVEGTSNPNLYWYRQAAGRGLQLLFYSVGIGQISSEVPQNLSASRPQDRQFILSSKKLLLSDSGFYLCAWSVGPGVTEAFFGQGTRLTVV.

This clonotype was picked up many times. The DNA of the CDR3 is TGTGCCAGCAGCCCACCCGGGGGCGGGCAGTACTTC. Amino acids: CASSPPGGGQYF. The J gene is TRBJ2-7, the V gene TRBV7-9; D tentatively fits TRBD1 or TRBD2 (6 bases each). V gave up 5 bases and J gave up 9 bases, with 14 bases separating them. Per germline, CDR1 SEHNR and CDR2 FQNEAQ (reference sequence). This CDR3 spans 12 amino acids.

This rearrangement joins TRBV5-4 to TRBJ1-3; D not resolved. Germline loops: CDR1 SGHNT, CDR2 YYREEE (reference sequence). The CDR3 consists of 14 residues. V shed 4 bases and J shed 6 bases, with 14 bases lying between them. CDR3 sequence reads: CASSPDPVPNTIYF. DNA of the CDR3: TGTGCCAGCAGCCCGGACCCCGTCCCAAACACCATATATTTT.

The rearrangement uses TRBV7-9 and TRBJ1-4; weak D call: TRBD1 (5 bases). The V and J ends lost 5 bases and 8 bases respectively, with 15 bases between them. CDR3 size: 14 residues. CDR1 is SEHNR and CDR2 is FQNEAQ in the germline V gene (reference sequence). CDR3 amino acids: CASSRNVGEEKLFF. In DNA form, the CDR3 reads TGTGCCAGCAGCCGTAACGTAGGGGAGGAAAAACTGTTTTTT.

The chain recombines TRBV20-1 with TRBJ2-1; unclear D gene. CDR3 size: 16 residues. Germline-derived CDR1 and CDR2 are DFQATT and SNEGSKA (reference sequence). The V gene lost 2 bases and the J gene lost 1 base, with 15 bases spanning the gap. In DNA, the CDR3 is TGCAGTGCTAGATCCACGTCCGTTGAGTCCTACAATGAGCAGTTCTTC. Translation: CSARSTSVESYNEQFF.

This clonotype was observed a handful of times. This chain links TRBV5-1 with TRBJ2-2, with TRBD1 identical over 11 bases. CDR3 length equals 16 residues. Germline lookup yields CDR1 SGHRS and CDR2 YFSETQ. With V trimmed by 5 bases and J by 1 base, 4 bases remained unmatched. CDR3 sequence: CASRDRGQLNTGELFF. The CDR3 DNA reads as TGCGCCAGCAGGGACAGGGGGCAGTTGAACACCGGGGAGCTGTTTTTT.